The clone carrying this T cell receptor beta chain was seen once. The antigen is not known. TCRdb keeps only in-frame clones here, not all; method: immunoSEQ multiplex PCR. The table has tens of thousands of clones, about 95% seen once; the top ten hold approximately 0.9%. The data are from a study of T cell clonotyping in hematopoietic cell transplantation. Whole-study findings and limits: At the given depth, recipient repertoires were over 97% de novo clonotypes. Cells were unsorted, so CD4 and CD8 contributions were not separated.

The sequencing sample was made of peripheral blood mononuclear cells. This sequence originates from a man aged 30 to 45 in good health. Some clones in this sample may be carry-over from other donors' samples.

The CDR3 here is CASSSTRTVEAFF. The CDR3 bases are TGTGCCAGTAGTTCGACACGGACTGTTGAAGCTTTCTTT. The chain recombines TRBV19 with TRBJ1-1; D remains ambiguous. Germline CDR1 and CDR2: LNHDA and SQIVND (reference sequence). CDR3 length equals 13 residues. V shed 5 bases and J shed 7 bases, with 14 bases lying between them.